This T cell receptor beta chain was observed in a study of response to subunit inactivated influenza vaccine. General study points: After each seasonal influenza vaccination, few new T cells are recruited, the authors suggested.

The germline CDR1 and CDR2 sequences are DFQATT and SNEGSKA (reference sequence). The V end was cut by 1 base, the J end by 9 bases, with 18 bases between. CDR3 length: 14 residues. This clonotype was picked up many times. Its antigen is not known. Using its own MiXCR run on the RT-PCR reads, TCRdb lists one record per CDR3 protein. This table has 290,000 or so distinct CDR3 sequences, 20% to 25% appearing once. The receptor's source is a man aged 50 to 69 who received an inactivated influenza vaccine. The sequences come from PBMCs from blood, collected approximately 22 months after vaccination. The rearrangement joins TRBV20-1 to TRBJ1-1; D is possibly TRBD1 (5 bases). The CDR3 DNA is TGCAGTGCTAGAGGATTGGGGGACGGGTCTCAAGCTTTCTTT. It yields the protein CSARGLGDGSQAFF.